A single sample gave rise to the 31 T cell receptor beta chains below, sequenced in a study of shared clonotypes between healthy human individuals (dated by TCRdb to 2018 to 2020). CD8 naive samples were obtained by positive selection for CCR7 among CD45RO-negative cells, yielding a CD45RA+CCR7+ population from which TemRA cells were excluded. The library came from the immunoSEQ multiplex PCR assay. TCRdb re-hosts the immuneACCESS table, in-frame sequences only. Its copies lack some clones; in the studies checked, an unresolved V gene accounts for under half of them, and the cause for the rest is not known. In all, the sample holds around 2,100,000 clones, and about 95% of those were seen once. The ten largest make up roughly 1.2% of the sample. The sample comprised naive CD8+ T cells sorted from blood. The meaning of the sample's cell subset or site label: CD45RA+CCR7+. The receptors shown here come from a man younger than 35 in good health.

V gene TRBV5-4 combines with J gene TRBJ2-7; 10 nucleotides align to TRBD2. Trimming removed 0 bases from V and 2 bases from J; junction bases left unmatched: 5. The CDR3 is 16 residues long. Germline V gives CDR1 SGHNT, CDR2 YYREEE (reference sequence). The CDR3 DNA is TGTGCCAGCAGCTTGGTCGCTAGCGGGAGTACCTACGAGCAGTACTTC. It is translated as CASSLVASGSTYEQYF.

V and J are TRBV5-5 and TRBJ1-1; 10 bases map to TRBD1. V shed 4 bases and J 6 bases; nucleotides not matched to a gene: 9. Germline V gives CDR1 SGHKS, CDR2 YYEKEE (reference sequence). The CDR3 runs to 15 residues. The CDR3 DNA reads as TGTGCCAGCAGCGTCGTATTTGACAGGGGGCCTGAAGCTTTCTTT. This sequence encodes CASSVVFDRGPEAFF.

The CDR3 DNA follows: TGTGCCAGCAGTGTGGACAGTTACCCGAATGAGCAGTTCTTC. Amino acids: CASSVDSYPNEQFF. The chain joins TRBV6-6 to TRBJ2-1; maybe TRBD1 (6 bases). Trimming pared 5 bases from V and 7 bases from J, leaving 15 bases between. The CDR3 runs to 14 residues. Germline V gives CDR1 MNHNY, CDR2 SVGAGI (reference sequence).

The gene calls are TRBV10-1 and TRBJ1-2; a possible D gene is TRBD1 (6 bases). The CDR3 spans 13 residues. Germline V lookup: CDR1 WNHNN, CDR2 SYGVQD (reference sequence). V was clipped by 11 bases and J by 8 bases, with 21 bases between them. CDR3 protein: CAEKGGVPNGYTF. The CDR3 region has the DNA TGCGCCGAAAAGGGGGGGGTTCCTAACGGCTACACCTTC.

For this clone: Other nucleotide sequences from this sample produce the same CDR3. The gene calls are TRBV6-6 and TRBJ2-7; D is uncertain. Trimming left V 2 bases short and J 0 bases short, with 11 bases between. The germline gives CDR1 MNHNY, CDR2 SVGAGI (reference sequence). The CDR3 runs 15 residues. In DNA, the CDR3 is TGTGCCAGCAGTTACGAAAGGACGGGCTCCTACGAGCAGTACTTC. Residues: CASSYERTGSYEQYF.

The genes are TRBV11-2 and TRBJ1-3; no clear D. Trimming removed 0 bases at V and 6 bases at J, with 0 bases between. CDR1 and CDR2 (germline): SGHAT, FQNNGV. The CDR3 totals 11 residues. This chain's CDR3 is CASSLENTIYF. The CDR3 DNA reads as TGTGCCAGCAGCTTAGAAAACACCATATATTTT.

The sample holds one count of this clone. CDR3 in amino acids: CASSLVWGSLSPDTQYF. In DNA, the CDR3 is TGTGCCAGCAGCTTAGTTTGGGGCTCGCTCTCACCAGATACGCAGTATTTT. The J gene is TRBJ2-3, the V gene TRBV7-2; tentative D call: TRBD1 (5 bases). Germline-derived CDR1 and CDR2 are SGHTA and FQGNSA. The ends were cut back, 1 base at V and 4 bases at J, with 18 bases in the middle. CDR3 length: 17 residues.

The V gene is TRBV7-6, the J gene TRBJ2-3, with D possibly matching TRBD2 (7 bases). This CDR3 region has 16 residues. V lost 1 base, J lost 10 bases, and 21 bases lay in between. Germline loops: CDR1 SGHVS, CDR2 FNYEAQ. This CDR3 is CASSLGASGPSGAQYF. CDR3 sequence (DNA): TGTGCCAGCAGCTTAGGGGCTAGCGGACCCTCAGGGGCGCAGTATTTT.

This clone was recorded a few times. Other DNA variants within this sample encode the same CDR3. The chain is built from TRBV11-2 and TRBJ2-1; D gene ambiguous. The CDR3 loop spans 13 amino acids. Germline CDR1 reads SGHAT; CDR2 reads FQNNGV. Trimming removed 5 bases at V and 0 bases at J, with 5 bases between. The CDR3 bases are TGTGCCAGCAGCCCCAGCTCCTACAATGAGCAGTTCTTC. Amino acid sequence: CASSPSSYNEQFF.

This chain links TRBV7-8 with TRBJ2-3; the D gene could be TRBD1 or TRBD2 (6 bases each). CDR3 length: 16 amino acids. Looked up from germline, CDR1 is SGHVS and CDR2 is FQNEAQ. Trimming took 4 bases from V and 4 from J, leaving 18 bases between them. DNA of the CDR3: TGTGCCAGCAGCTCTACGGAGGGGGAGGCGGCAGATACGCAGTATTTT. This translates into CASSSTEGEAADTQYF.

The genes are TRBV7-2 and TRBJ1-5; D remains ambiguous. From germline, CDR1 is SGHTA and CDR2 FQGNSA. The V end was cut by 5 bases, the J end by 3 bases, with 14 bases between. This CDR3 contains 15 residues. The chain's CDR3 is CASSTRRTLNQPQHF. In DNA, the CDR3 is TGTGCCAGCAGCACAAGAAGGACTCTCAATCAGCCCCAGCATTTT.

The chain recombines TRBV5-4 with TRBJ2-1; TRBD2 might be the D (6 bases). The CDR3 contains 16 residues. Germline values: CDR1 SGHNT, CDR2 YYREEE (reference sequence). The V end was cut by 2 bases, the J end by 8 bases, with 20 bases between. For the CDR3, the DNA is TGTGCCAGCAGCTTATCTGTAGGGACTCCTTTTGATGAGCAGTTCTTC. Protein sequence: CASSLSVGTPFDEQFF. Complete variable domain (other parts from reference TRBV5-4 and TRBJ2-1): ETGVTQSPTHLIKTRGQQVTLRCSSQSGHNTVSWYQQALGQGPQFIFQYYREEENGRGNFPPRFSGLQFPNYSSELNVNALELDDSALYLCASSLSVGTPFDEQFFGPGTRLTVL.

V usage is TRBV2 and J usage is TRBJ2-3; 10 bases map to TRBD2. Germline loops: CDR1 SNHLY, CDR2 FYNNEI. Unmatched junction bases numbered 0, after V lost 1 base and J lost 5 bases. The CDR3 has 14 residues. CDR3 sequence: CASSEGLAGDTQYF. The CDR3 coding sequence is TGTGCCAGCAGTGAAGGACTAGCGGGAGATACGCAGTATTTT.

There are a few counts of this clone. At the DNA level, this CDR3 is encoded by other sequences in the same sample as well. This sequence joins TRBV7-9 and TRBJ1-5; possible D gene TRBD1, 5 bases. V lost 1 base, J lost 7 bases, and 5 bases lay in between. Germline CDR1 and CDR2: SEHNR and FQNEAQ (reference sequence). This CDR3 contains 12 residues. The CDR3 coding sequence is TGTGCCAGCAGCTTAGGGGGGCAGCCCCAGCATTTT. It encodes CASSLGGQPQHF.

The chain uses TRBV7-3 and TRBJ1-1, with D unresolved. The germline V and J ends were trimmed by 2 bases and 4 bases, with 8 bases remaining between them. Looked up from germline, CDR1 is SGHTA and CDR2 is FQGTGA. The length of the CDR3 is 13 residues. In DNA form, the CDR3 reads TGTGCCAGCAGCTTAGGTTCTGGCACTGAAGCTTTCTTT. The encoded protein is CASSLGSGTEAFF.

This chain links TRBV6-4 with TRBJ2-5; the D gene is possibly TRBD2 (5 bases). V lost 4 bases and J 5 bases, leaving 14 bases between the germline ends. This CDR3 is built from 14 residues. Germline V gives CDR1 MRHNA, CDR2 SNTAGT. CDR3 DNA: TGTGCCAGCAGTGTTGCTAGCTGGTACGAGACCCAGTACTTC. It translates to CASSVASWYETQYF.

The rearrangement uses TRBV6-6 and TRBJ2-5; tentatively, D is TRBD2 (6 bases). Germline V lookup: CDR1 MNHNY, CDR2 SVGAGI (reference sequence). Trimming took 7 bases from V and 3 from J, leaving 15 bases between them. This CDR3 spans 14 amino acids. In DNA form, the CDR3 reads TGTGCCAGCACCCCTAGCGCAGGAAAAGAGACCCAGTACTTC. The encoded protein is CASTPSAGKETQYF.

The chain employs TRBV7-9 and TRBJ2-3; 13 bases are shared with TRBD2. Germline loops: CDR1 SEHNR, CDR2 FQNEAQ (reference sequence). The V segment lost 2 bases and the J segment 2 bases; nucleotides outside the gene matches: 7. The CDR3 totals 18 residues. CDR3 DNA sequence: TGTGCCAGCAGCTTAATGGGGGGACTAGCGGGACCCACAGATACGCAGTATTTT. It is translated as CASSLMGGLAGPTDTQYF.

This chain links TRBV27 with TRBJ1-1; the D gene is possibly TRBD1 (5 bases). Trimming removed 6 bases from V and 11 bases from J, with 25 bases in between. Germline CDR1 is MNHEY and CDR2 is SMNVEV (reference sequence). The CDR3 runs 15 residues. The CDR3 here is CASSPVRGGLNFAFF. The CDR3 coding sequence is TGTGCCAGCAGCCCCGTTAGGGGAGGGCTCAACTTTGCTTTCTTT.

The V gene is TRBV4-1, the J gene TRBJ2-2; 12 nucleotides match TRBD2. Germline loops: CDR1 MGHRA, CDR2 YSYEKL. The CDR3 has 17 amino acids. V lost 0 bases, J lost 6 bases, and 5 bases stayed unmatched. The CDR3 spells CASSQETSGSGPGELFF. The CDR3 DNA reads TGCGCCAGCAGCCAAGAGACTAGCGGGAGTGGGCCCGGGGAGCTGTTTTTT.

The rearrangement joins TRBV7-9 to TRBJ2-1, with 11 bases aligning to TRBD2. CDR3 length: 18 residues. V shed 5 bases and J 0 bases; nucleotides not matched to a gene: 9. Germline values: CDR1 SEHNR, CDR2 FQNEAQ (reference sequence). Here the CDR3 DNA reads TGTGCCAGCAGCCCACCCCTAGCGGGAGGATTCTCCTACAATGAGCAGTTCTTC. Its translation: CASSPPLAGGFSYNEQFF.

The gene calls are TRBV14 and TRBJ2-1; D unclear. Germline lookup yields CDR1 SGHDN and CDR2 FVKESK. The CDR3 sequence is 16 residues long. With 2 bases removed from V and 4 bases from J, the gap between germline ends came to 15 bases. The CDR3 coding sequence is TGTGCCAGCAGCCAATTAACGGAGAACCGGTACAATGAGCAGTTCTTC. Protein: CASSQLTENRYNEQFF.

The chain has TRBV27 and TRBJ2-1, with D maybe TRBD2 (6 bases). The CDR3 length is 13 residues. CDR1 is MNHEY and CDR2 is SMNVEV in the germline V gene (reference sequence). The CDR3 nucleotides are TGTGGGGTGGGGGGTGGCCCGTACAATGAGCAGTTCTTC. Translated: CGVGGGPYNEQFF.

Comments on this clone: This specimen includes other DNA sequences encoding the same CDR3. The V call is TRBV29-1, the J call TRBJ1-3; D not certain. There are 12 residues in the CDR3. Trimming shortened V by 3 bases and J by 1 base, and 4 bases separated the two germline ends. Germline V gene data show CDR1 as SQVTM and CDR2 as ANQGSEA. The CDR3 DNA is TGCAGCGTTGAGAGTTCTGGAAACACCATATATTTT. Residues: CSVESSGNTIYF.

The chain carries TRBV4-2 and TRBJ2-3; D is perhaps TRBD2 (6 bases). The CDR3 is 16 residues long. Germline V gene lookup returns CDR1 LGHNA and CDR2 YNFKEQ. The V and J ends lost 3 bases and 3 bases respectively, with 16 bases between them. The CDR3 nucleotides are TGTGCCAGCAGCCACCCACCCGGACTAAAAACAGATACGCAGTATTTT. Translated: CASSHPPGLKTDTQYF.

The V gene is TRBV13, the J gene TRBJ1-6, with 7 bases aligning to TRBD1. V dropped 4 bases and J dropped 9; count of bases not matched to a gene: 9. Per germline, CDR1 PRHDT and CDR2 FYEKMQ (reference sequence). This CDR3 is 15 amino acids long. This CDR3 reads CASSSTGDLGSPLHF. In DNA, the CDR3 is TGTGCCAGCAGCTCCACAGGGGACTTGGGTTCACCCCTCCACTTT.

The chain joins TRBV27 to TRBJ2-6; 9 nucleotides line up with TRBD2. Trimming cost V 2 bases and J 0 bases; bases outside gene matches: 2. This CDR3 spans 17 amino acids. Germline V gene data show CDR1 as MNHEY and CDR2 as SMNVEV (reference sequence). The CDR3 protein is CASSLLAGSSGANVLTF. The CDR3 DNA sequence: TGTGCCAGCAGTTTACTAGCGGGATCCTCTGGGGCCAACGTCCTGACTTTC.

To note about this clone: The identical CDR3 is also encoded by other nucleotide sequences in the sample. The rearrangement links TRBV5-1 to TRBJ2-7; no clear D gene. The CDR3 spans 13 residues. Germline CDR1 reads SGHRS; CDR2 reads YFSETQ. The V end was cut by 5 bases, the J end by 3 bases, with 12 bases between. This chain's CDR3 is CASSYGSGYEQYF. CDR3 coding DNA: TGCGCCAGCAGTTACGGGTCGGGCTACGAGCAGTACTTC.

The J gene is TRBJ2-1, the V gene TRBV5-6; 11 bases fit TRBD2. The V gene's germline CDR1 is SGHDT and CDR2 YYEEEE. This CDR3 spans 15 amino acids. V shed 0 bases, J shed 10 bases, and the junction held 6 bases outside the gene matches. CDR3 DNA: TGTGCCAGCAGCTTGGCCCTAGCGGGGGGCCTAGAGCAGTTCTTC. The encoded protein is CASSLALAGGLEQFF.

V is TRBV12-5 and J is TRBJ1-2; weak D call: TRBD1 (5 bases). The CDR3 consists of 14 residues. CDR1 and CDR2 (germline): LGHNT, FRNRAP. V shed 2 bases and J shed 5 bases, with 12 bases lying between them. The CDR3: CASGLNLPGYGYTF. In DNA form, the CDR3 reads TGTGCTAGTGGTTTGAACCTCCCAGGGTATGGCTACACCTTC.

This chain uses TRBV25-1 with TRBJ2-2; the match to TRBD1 covers 7 bases. This CDR3 has 15 residues. CDR1 and CDR2 from the germline V gene are MGHDK and SYGVNS. Trimming cost V 6 bases and J 2 bases; bases outside gene matches: 6. The DNA for the CDR3 is TGTGCCAGCAGCCGACAGGGACAAAACACCGGGGAGCTGTTTTTT. Its translation is CASSRQGQNTGELFF.